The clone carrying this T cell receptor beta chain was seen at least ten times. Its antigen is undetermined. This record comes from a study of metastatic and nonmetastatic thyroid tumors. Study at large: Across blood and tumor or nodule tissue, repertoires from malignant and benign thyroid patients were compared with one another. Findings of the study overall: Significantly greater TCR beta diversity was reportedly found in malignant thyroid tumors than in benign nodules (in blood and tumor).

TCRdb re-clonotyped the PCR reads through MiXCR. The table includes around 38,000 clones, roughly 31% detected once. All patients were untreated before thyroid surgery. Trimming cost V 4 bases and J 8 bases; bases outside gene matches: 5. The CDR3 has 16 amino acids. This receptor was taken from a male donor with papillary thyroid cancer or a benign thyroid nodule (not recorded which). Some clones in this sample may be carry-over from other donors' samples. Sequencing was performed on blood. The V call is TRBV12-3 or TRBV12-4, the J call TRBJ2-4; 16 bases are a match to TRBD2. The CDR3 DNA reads TGTGCCAGCAGTTCCGGGACTAGCGGGAGGGGAGACATTCAGTACTTC. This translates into CASSSGTSGRGDIQYF.